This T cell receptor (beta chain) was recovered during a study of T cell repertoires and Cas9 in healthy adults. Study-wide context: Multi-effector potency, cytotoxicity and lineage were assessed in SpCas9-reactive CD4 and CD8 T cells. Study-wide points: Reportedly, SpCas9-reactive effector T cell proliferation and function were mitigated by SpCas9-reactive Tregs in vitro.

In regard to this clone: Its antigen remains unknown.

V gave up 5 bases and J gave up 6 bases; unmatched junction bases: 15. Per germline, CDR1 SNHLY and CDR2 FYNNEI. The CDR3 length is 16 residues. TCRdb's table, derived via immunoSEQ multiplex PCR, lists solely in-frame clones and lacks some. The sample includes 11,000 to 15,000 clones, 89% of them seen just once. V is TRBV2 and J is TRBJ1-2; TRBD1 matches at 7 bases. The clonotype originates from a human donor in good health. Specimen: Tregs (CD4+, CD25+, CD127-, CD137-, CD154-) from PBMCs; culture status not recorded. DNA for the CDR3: TGTGCCAGCAGTTTCATAACCAATGGAGGGGGCGATGGCTACACCTTC. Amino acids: CASSFITNGGGDGYTF. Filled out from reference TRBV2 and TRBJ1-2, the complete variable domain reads EPEVTQTPSHQVTQMGQEVILRCVPISNHLYFYWYRQILGQKVEFLVSFYNNEISEKSEIFDDQFSVERPDGSNFTLKIRSTKLEDSAMYFCASSFITNGGGDGYTFGSGTRLTVV.